These T cell receptor beta chains were read from a single sample in a study of cytomegalovirus exposure and HLA in healthy donors. The protocol was immunoSEQ multiplex PCR, while the TCRdb copy is restricted to in-frame clones and leaves out a portion. The listing records about 160,000 clones. Material: PBMCs. The receptors were gathered from a woman in her forties or fifties in good health and CMV-seronegative. Each CDR3 is given with its conserved first and last residue. A D gene is named only where the DNA matches it firmly.

j_call,d_call,v_call,cdr3_aa,cdr3_nt
TRBJ1-2,-,TRBV5-6,CASSSARTARLNGYTF,TGTGCCAGCAGCTCTGCAAGGACTGCGCGACTAAATGGCTACACCTTC
TRBJ1-1,TRBD1,TRBV29-1,CSGSTGMNTEAFF,TGCAGCGGATCGACAGGGATGAACACTGAAGCTTTCTTT
TRBJ2-7,TRBD2,TRBV4-2,CASSQDASGNYEQYF,TGTGCCAGCAGCCAAGACGCTAGCGGGAACTACGAGCAGTACTTC
TRBJ2-3,-,TRBV7-2,CASSSADTQYF,TGTGCCAGCAGCTCAGCAGATACGCAGTATTTT
TRBJ2-2,-,TRBV5-4,CASSRRGPGELFF,TGTGCCAGCAGTCGAAGGGGTCCCGGGGAGCTGTTTTTT
TRBJ1-1,-,TRBV7-8,CASSLERQWNTEAFF,TGTGCCAGCAGCTTAGAACGACAGTGGAACACTGAAGCTTTCTTT
TRBJ2-1,-,TRBV29-1,CSVVAVYNEQFF,TGCAGCGTTGTAGCGGTCTACAATGAGCAGTTCTTC
TRBJ2-3,TRBD1,TRBV28,CASSLRWTGPTQYF,TGTGCCAGCAGTCTACGATGGACAGGGCCTACGCAGTATTTT
TRBJ2-2,-,TRBV7-8,CASSLDRSLVTGELFF,TGTGCCAGCAGCTTAGACAGGTCTTTGGTTACCGGGGAGCTGTTTTTT
TRBJ2-7,-,TRBV30,CAWSNRGLYEQYF,TGTGCCTGGTCGAACAGGGGACTTTACGAGCAGTACTTC
TRBJ1-3,-,TRBV9,CASKAGSSGNTIYF,TGTGCCAGCAAAGCCGGTAGCTCTGGAAACACCATATATTTT
TRBJ1-2,TRBD1,TRBV7-8,CASSPWDSYGYTF,TGTGCCAGCAGCCCCTGGGACAGCTATGGCTACACCTTC
TRBJ2-7,-,TRBV7-2,CASSFEPIYEQYF,TGTGCCAGCAGCTTCGAGCCGATCTACGAGCAGTACTTC
TRBJ2-7,TRBD2,TRBV9,CASSLRASGPYEQYF,TGTGCCAGCAGCCTCCGGGCTAGCGGGCCCTACGAGCAGTACTTC
TRBJ1-1,-,TRBV30,CAWGQNTEAFF,TGTGCCTGGGGACAGAACACTGAAGCTTTCTTT
TRBJ2-7,TRBD2,TRBV6-5,CASSRGGNEQYF,TGTGCCAGCAGTAGGGGAGGGAACGAGCAGTACTTC
TRBJ1-1,TRBD1,TRBV5-1,CASSSDRGLTEAFF,TGCGCCAGCAGCTCGGACAGGGGGCTCACTGAAGCTTTCTTT
TRBJ1-2,TRBD1,TRBV30,CACGQGGYYGYTF,TGTGCCTGTGGACAGGGGGGGTACTATGGCTACACCTTC
TRBJ1-1,TRBD1,TRBV2,CASRGQGTFVDTEAFF,TGTGCCAGCAGGGGACAGGGGACTTTTGTGGACACTGAAGCTTTCTTT
TRBJ2-5,TRBD2,TRBV15,CATSRGATSGQETQYF,TGTGCCACCAGCAGAGGGGCGACTAGCGGACAAGAGACCCAGTACTTC
TRBJ1-1,-,TRBV18,CASSSTHKNTEAFF,TGTGCCAGCTCATCGACTCACAAGAACACTGAAGCTTTCTTT
TRBJ2-7,TRBD2,TRBV9,CASSPGTSYEQYF,TGTGCCAGCAGCCCCGGGACTAGCTACGAGCAGTACTTC
TRBJ2-5,TRBD2,TRBV14,CASSQERRGGQETQYF,TGTGCCAGCAGCCAAGAGAGGCGGGGGGGTCAAGAGACCCAGTACTTC
TRBJ2-3,TRBD1,TRBV5-1,CASSEGQTGDTQYF,TGCGCCAGCAGCGAGGGACAGACAGGAGATACGCAGTATTTT
TRBJ2-3,TRBD1,TRBV5-1,CASSHPPDRGSGVRDTQYF,TGCGCCAGCAGCCACCCCCCCGACAGGGGATCAGGGGTGCGAGATACGCAGTATTTT
TRBJ1-5,TRBD1,TRBV7-2,CASSFTGDQPQHF,TGTGCCAGCAGCTTCACAGGGGATCAGCCCCAGCATTTT
TRBJ1-1,-,TRBV15,CATSPGGRGTEAFF,TGTGCCACCAGCCCCGGGGGGAGGGGAACTGAAGCTTTCTTT
TRBJ1-4,TRBD1,TRBV28,CASRGTGREKLFF,TGTGCCAGCAGGGGGACAGGGAGGGAAAAACTGTTTTTT
TRBJ2-5,TRBD1,TRBV18,CASSPRTGSQETQYF,TGTGCCAGCTCACCGAGGACAGGGTCCCAAGAGACCCAGTACTTC